Below are 27 T cell receptor beta chains sequenced from a single sample in a study of yellow fever vaccine responses in identical twins. In TCRdb, the RT-PCR reads were re-called with MiXCR into one record per CDR3 protein. The sample comprises some 10,000 distinct CDR3 sequences, 70% to 85% of which are singletons, and under 7.5% rests with the top ten. The sequencing here drew on T cells from blood (PBMCs), unsorted or a sorted subset (not recorded which), taken before or after yellow fever vaccination (not recorded which). These receptors were obtained from a woman aged 18-30 years who received the yellow fever vaccine.

The genes are TRBV4-2 and TRBJ1-2; D is unclear. V shed 0 bases and J shed 3 bases, with 8 bases lying between them. Germline V lookup: CDR1 LGHNA, CDR2 YNFKEQ. This CDR3 has 14 amino acids. CDR3 DNA sequence: TGTGCCAGCAGCCAAGAAAGTTCGGACTATGGCTACACCTTC. This sequence encodes CASSQESSDYGYTF.

The genes are TRBV11-2 and TRBJ1-2; tentatively, D is TRBD1 (5 bases). The germline CDR1 and CDR2 sequences are SGHAT and FQNNGV. V was pared by 11 bases and J by 0 bases, with 19 bases between. CDR3 length equals 15 residues. The chain's CDR3 is CAYEIQGDPNYGYTF. The DNA of the CDR3 is TGTGCCTATGAAATTCAGGGTGACCCTAACTATGGCTACACCTTC. The whole variable domain, remainder taken from reference TRBV11-2 and TRBJ1-2, is EAGVAQSPRYKIIEKRQSVAFWCNPISGHATLYWYQQILGQGPKLLIQFQNNGVVDDSQLPKDRFSAERLKGVDSTLKIQPAKLEDSAVYLCAYEIQGDPNYGYTFGSGTRLTVV.

The chain recombines TRBV29-1 with TRBJ2-7; D gene unclear. The CDR3 covers 13 residues. Germline assignment: CDR1 SQVTM and CDR2 ANQGSEA. The V end lost 1 base, the J end lost 2 bases, and 9 bases lay between the germline ends. The CDR3, as DNA: TGCAGCGTTGAAGGGCCTCTTCCCTACGAGCAGTACTTC. Its protein product is CSVEGPLPYEQYF.

This rearrangement joins TRBV12-3 or TRBV12-4 to TRBJ2-5; TRBD1 is a possible D gene (5 bases). The V end lost 8 bases, the J end lost 5 bases, and 18 bases lay between the germline ends. The CDR3 consists of 14 residues. The CDR3 coding sequence is TGTGCCAGCGGCCCCGACAGCCGGTGGGAGACCCAGTACTTC. It translates to CASGPDSRWETQYF.

The chain recombines TRBV6-2 or TRBV6-3 with TRBJ2-1; D may be TRBD2 (6 bases). The CDR3 contains 16 residues. The germline V gene encodes CDR1 MNHEY and CDR2 SVGEGT. Trimming shortened V by 2 bases and J by 8 bases, and 19 bases separated the two germline ends. The CDR3 region has the DNA TGTGCCAGCAGTTACATCGTAGGCGGGGCCGGGGATGAGCAGTTCTTC. This codes for CASSYIVGGAGDEQFF.

This clonotype was detected only once. The chain combines TRBV18 with TRBJ2-7, with a possible D match to TRBD1 (6 bases). The length of the CDR3 is 14 residues. Germline V gene lookup returns CDR1 KGHSH and CDR2 LQKENI. The germline V and J ends were trimmed by 3 bases and 2 bases, with 11 bases remaining between them. CDR3 nucleotides: TGTGCCAGCTCACCCGATGACAGGACCTACGAGCAGTACTTC. The encoded protein is CASSPDDRTYEQYF. Drawing the rest from reference TRBV18 and TRBJ2-7, the complete variable domain is NAGVMQNPRHLVRRRGQEARLRCSPMKGHSHVYWYRQLPEEGLKFMVYLQKENIIDESGMPKERFSAEFPKEGPSILRIQQVVRGDSAAYFCASSPDDRTYEQYFGPGTRLTVT.

The chain employs TRBV6-5 and TRBJ2-2; TRBD1 matches 11 bases. Looked up from germline, CDR1 is MNHEY and CDR2 is SVGAGI. With V trimmed by 1 base and J by 6 bases, 4 bases remained unmatched. CDR3 length: 16 amino acids. The CDR3 bases are TGTGCCAGCAGTTACTTCCGGGACAGGGGGTCCGGGGAGCTGTTTTTT. This gives the protein CASSYFRDRGSGELFF.

The chain carries TRBV7-9 and TRBJ2-3, with unresolved D. CDR1 and CDR2 (germline): SEHNR, FQNEAQ (reference sequence). Trimming cost V 5 bases and J 1 base, with 16 bases left between them. The CDR3 sequence is 16 residues long. The CDR3 here is CASSRPGGVGTDTQYF. CDR3 DNA sequence: TGTGCCAGCAGCCGCCCGGGTGGCGTTGGCACAGATACGCAGTATTTT.

V usage is TRBV5-6 and J usage is TRBJ1-4; D gene uncertain. Between the trimmed V and J ends, which lost 0 bases and 4 bases, there was a span of 4 bases. Germline V lookup: CDR1 SGHDT, CDR2 YYEEEE. The CDR3 sequence is 13 residues long. DNA for the CDR3: TGTGCCAGCAGCTTGGGCGTTAATGAAAAACTGTTTTTT. As protein: CASSLGVNEKLFF.

V usage is TRBV25-1 and J usage is TRBJ2-7; no reliable D call. This CDR3 contains 13 residues. With 3 bases removed from V and 0 bases from J, the gap between germline ends came to 6 bases. Germline CDR1 reads MGHDK; CDR2 reads SYGVNS. The CDR3: CASSEVSSYEQYF. The CDR3 DNA reads as TGTGCCAGCAGTGAGGTGAGCTCCTACGAGCAGTACTTC.

The chain joins TRBV4-3 to TRBJ2-7, with TRBD1 matching over 8 bases. The germline V gene encodes CDR1 LGHNA and CDR2 YSLEER. CDR3 length: 13 amino acids. The V segment lost 4 bases and the J segment 7 bases; nucleotides outside the gene matches: 6. The CDR3 spells CASSPPTGEEQYF. The CDR3 DNA reads as TGCGCCAGCAGCCCACCGACAGGGGAAGAGCAGTACTTC.

The chain has TRBV12-3 or TRBV12-4 and TRBJ2-1, with unresolved D. The V end was cut by 7 bases, the J end by 3 bases, with 7 bases between. There are 12 residues in the CDR3. In DNA form, the CDR3 reads TGTGCCAGCACTACCGACTACAATGAGCAGTTCTTC. Encoded protein: CASTTDYNEQFF.

The V and J genes are TRBV4-2 and TRBJ1-5; the D gene is possibly TRBD1 (6 bases). The germline V gene has CDR1 LGHNA and CDR2 YNFKEQ. Trimming removed 0 bases at V and 3 bases at J, with 24 bases between. This CDR3 has 20 residues. CDR3 amino acids: CASSQETGWRDNHFNQPQHF. CDR3 nucleotide sequence: TGTGCCAGCAGCCAAGAAACGGGGTGGAGGGACAACCATTTCAATCAGCCCCAGCATTTT.

This clonotype was seen a handful of times. V and J are TRBV29-1 and TRBJ1-1, with D maybe TRBD1 (5 bases). Trimming cost V 3 bases and J 10 bases, with 18 bases left between them. Germline loops: CDR1 SQVTM, CDR2 ANQGSEA. CDR3 length: 13 residues. In DNA, the CDR3 is TGCAGCGTTGACCTGCATAGGGACGATCGAGCTTTCTTT. Translating gives CSVDLHRDDRAFF.

This chain connects TRBV27 to TRBJ1-5; D call uncertain. The V gene lost 4 bases and the J gene lost 0 bases, with 4 bases spanning the gap. Germline CDR1 is MNHEY and CDR2 is SMNVEV (reference sequence). The CDR3 is 13 amino acids. CDR3 sequence (DNA): TGTGCCAGCAGTTACGGTAGCAATCAGCCCCAGCATTTT. This encodes CASSYGSNQPQHF.

The chain recombines TRBV29-1 with TRBJ2-1, with TRBD1 matching over 11 bases. Germline CDR1 reads SQVTM; CDR2 reads ANQGSEA. This CDR3 region has 13 residues. For the CDR3, the DNA is TGCAGTGCTGGACAGGGGGCTTACAATGAGCAGTTCTTC. Amino acids: CSAGQGAYNEQFF.

The rearrangement joins TRBV19 to TRBJ2-1, with 7 bases lining up with TRBD2. V lost 6 bases to trimming and J lost 0 bases; unmatched junction nucleotides: 8. The CDR3 is 16 residues long. CDR1 is LNHDA and CDR2 is SQIVND in the germline V gene (reference sequence). CDR3 in amino acids: CASSRLAQSSYNEQFF. CDR3 nucleotide sequence: TGTGCCAGTAGCCGACTAGCCCAAAGCTCCTACAATGAGCAGTTCTTC. The complete variable domain, with remaining parts taken from reference TRBV19 and TRBJ2-1, reads DGGITQSPKYLFRKEGQNVTLSCEQNLNHDAMYWYRQDPGQGLRLIYYSQIVNDFQKGDIAEGYSVSREKKESFPLTVTSAQKNPTAFYLCASSRLAQSSYNEQFFGPGTRLTVL.

This clonotype turned up a few times. The rearrangement joins TRBV7-6 to TRBJ2-5; perhaps TRBD2 as D (5 bases). The V gene lost 5 bases and the J gene lost 2 bases, with 12 bases spanning the gap. The CDR3 runs 14 residues. Per the germline V gene, CDR1 is SGHVS and CDR2 is FNYEAQ. CDR3 protein: CASSMRAEQETQYF. In DNA form, the CDR3 reads TGTGCCAGCAGCATGAGAGCGGAACAAGAGACCCAGTACTTC.

J is TRBJ2-1 and V is TRBV5-1; D perhaps matches TRBD2 (6 bases). CDR1 and CDR2 from the germline V gene are SGHRS and YFSETQ. The CDR3 contains 16 residues. V lost 7 bases and J 4 bases, leaving 21 bases between the germline ends. Written as DNA, the CDR3 is TGCGCCAGCGCAGCGCCGGGCGCGGGGACTTACAATGAGCAGTTCTTC. Translating gives CASAAPGAGTYNEQFF.

V gene TRBV27 combines with J gene TRBJ1-1, with D maybe TRBD1 (6 bases). The CDR3 is 15 residues long. V lost 0 bases, J lost 2 bases, and 10 bases lay in between. Germline assignment: CDR1 MNHEY and CDR2 SMNVEV (reference sequence). CDR3 nucleotides: TGTGCCAGCAGTTTATCAGGGGGGATAAACACTGAAGCTTTCTTT. It specifies CASSLSGGINTEAFF.

The gene calls are TRBV11-3 and TRBJ1-2; TRBD1 might be the D (5 bases). The CDR3 length is 16 residues. Trimming pared 0 bases from V and 4 bases from J, leaving 15 bases between. CDR1 SGHNT and CDR2 YENEEA come from the germline V gene. The CDR3 DNA reads as TGTGCCAGCAGCTTAGATTCGACAGTCTTTCTCTATGGCTACACCTTC. Translated, it gives CASSLDSTVFLYGYTF.

The rearrangement uses TRBV5-4 and TRBJ2-7; D ambiguous. Trimming pared 2 bases from V and 0 bases from J, leaving 9 bases between. Germline CDR1 reads SGHNT; CDR2 reads YYREEE (reference sequence). The CDR3 runs to 14 residues. The CDR3 spells CASSLPSSSYEQYV. The CDR3 DNA sequence: TGTGCCAGCAGCTTACCCAGTAGCTCCTACGAGCAGTACGTC.

The chain links TRBV3-1 to TRBJ2-4; 7 bases map to TRBD1. The germline V gene has CDR1 LGHDT and CDR2 YNNKEL (reference sequence). Losses at the gene ends were 1 base for V and 9 bases for J; bases not matched to a gene: 3. This CDR3 is built from 13 residues. The CDR3 DNA reads TGTGCCAGCAGCCAAGGACAGGGTGGCATTCAGTACTTC. This codes for CASSQGQGGIQYF.

This clonotype appeared once. The chain employs TRBV27 and TRBJ1-6; D is ambiguous. The CDR3 runs to 14 residues. Germline V gives CDR1 MNHEY, CDR2 SMNVEV (reference sequence). Trimming removed 2 bases from V and 4 bases from J, with 6 bases in between. CDR3 region: CASSLVRYNSPLHF. In nucleotides, the CDR3 is TGTGCCAGCAGTTTAGTCAGATATAATTCACCCCTCCACTTT.

The V call is TRBV11-1, the J call TRBJ2-1; D uncertain. Trimming shortened V by 1 base and J by 2 bases, and 6 bases separated the two germline ends. Germline CDR1 is SGHAT and CDR2 is FQDESV (reference sequence). This CDR3 has 14 residues. The CDR3 loop reads CASSLESTYNEQFF. CDR3 nucleotides: TGTGCCAGCAGCTTAGAATCGACCTACAATGAGCAGTTCTTC.

The chain couples TRBV6-1 to TRBJ2-7; a weak D match, TRBD1 (6 bases). Germline V gene lookup returns CDR1 MNHNS and CDR2 SASEGT. The V end lost 5 bases, the J end lost 0 bases, and 14 bases lay between the germline ends. This CDR3 has 15 amino acids. As DNA, the CDR3 is TGTGCCAGCAGTCCTGGGACATCCTTCTCCTACGAGCAGTACTTC. This encodes CASSPGTSFSYEQYF.

As regards this clonotype: A much larger clonotype is one base distant, so this may be a read error. This rearrangement joins TRBV11-2 to TRBJ2-7, with D possibly TRBD2 on 6 matching bases. The CDR3 has 16 residues. Germline lookup yields CDR1 SGHAT and CDR2 FQNNGV. This CDR3 is CACSLIEEPGVYEQYF. The DNA for the CDR3 is TGTGCCTGCAGCTTAATCGAGGAACCGGGAGTATACGAGCAGTACTTC.